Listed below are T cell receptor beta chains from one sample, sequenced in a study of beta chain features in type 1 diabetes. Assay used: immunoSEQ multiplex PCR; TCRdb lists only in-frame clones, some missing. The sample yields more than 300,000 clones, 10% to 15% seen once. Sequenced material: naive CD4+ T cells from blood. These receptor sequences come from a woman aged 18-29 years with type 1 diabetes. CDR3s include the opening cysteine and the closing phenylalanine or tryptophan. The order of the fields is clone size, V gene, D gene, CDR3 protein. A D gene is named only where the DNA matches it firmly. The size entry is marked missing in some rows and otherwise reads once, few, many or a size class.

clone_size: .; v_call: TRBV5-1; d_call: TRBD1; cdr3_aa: CASSLPGQRNEQFF
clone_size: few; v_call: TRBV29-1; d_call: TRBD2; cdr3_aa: CSVGVRGVGTDTQYF
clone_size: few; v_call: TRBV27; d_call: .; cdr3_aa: CASSRGGGLSYNEQFF
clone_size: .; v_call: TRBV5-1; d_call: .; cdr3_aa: CASSLEVGGETQYF
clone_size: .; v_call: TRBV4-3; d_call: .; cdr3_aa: CASSRGRNDNEQFF
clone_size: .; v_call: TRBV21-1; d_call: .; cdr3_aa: CASTLRDRSTDTQYF
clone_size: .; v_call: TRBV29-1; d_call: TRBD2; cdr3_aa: CSGRGGRETQYF
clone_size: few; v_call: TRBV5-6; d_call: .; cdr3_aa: CASTKGATRQYF
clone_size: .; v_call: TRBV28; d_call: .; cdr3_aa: CASRPSSYTQYF
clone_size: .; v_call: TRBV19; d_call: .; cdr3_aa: CASSNRQGGRYNEQFF
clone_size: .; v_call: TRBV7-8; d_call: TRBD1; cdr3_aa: CASSSDRVAFF
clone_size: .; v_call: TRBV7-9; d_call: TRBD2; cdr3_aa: CAGVAGFDTQYF
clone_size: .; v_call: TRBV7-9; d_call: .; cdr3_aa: CASSPGRGANEKLFF
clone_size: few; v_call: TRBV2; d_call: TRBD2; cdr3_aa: CASSGLAEETQYF
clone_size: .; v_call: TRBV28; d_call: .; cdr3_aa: CASTPGTAYEKLFF
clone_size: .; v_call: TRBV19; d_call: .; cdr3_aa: CASSVVAGQETQYF
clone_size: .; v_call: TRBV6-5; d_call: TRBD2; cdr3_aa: CASSPSSGRSYEQYF
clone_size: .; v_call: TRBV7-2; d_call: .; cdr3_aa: CASSPGLSYEQYF
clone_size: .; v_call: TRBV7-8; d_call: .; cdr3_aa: CASRPGGSEQYF
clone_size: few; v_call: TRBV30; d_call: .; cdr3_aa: CAWGRPGAAQETQYF
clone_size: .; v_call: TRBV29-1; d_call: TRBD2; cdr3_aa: CSAHRRGADTQYF
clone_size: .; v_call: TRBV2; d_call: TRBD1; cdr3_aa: CASSVDRGLINEQFF
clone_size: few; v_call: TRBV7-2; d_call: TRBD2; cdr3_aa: CASTRGGIRTDTQYF
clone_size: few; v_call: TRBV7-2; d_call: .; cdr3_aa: CASRRAANTGELFF
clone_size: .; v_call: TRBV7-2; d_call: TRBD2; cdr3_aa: CASSLELATNEQFF
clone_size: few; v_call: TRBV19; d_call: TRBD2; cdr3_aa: CASGRAQQETQYF
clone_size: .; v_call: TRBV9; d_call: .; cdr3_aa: CASSGKTARETQYF
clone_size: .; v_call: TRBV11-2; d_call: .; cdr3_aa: CASSLSVGPGSQQYF
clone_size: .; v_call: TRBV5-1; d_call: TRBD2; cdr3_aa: CASRLAGAQETQYF
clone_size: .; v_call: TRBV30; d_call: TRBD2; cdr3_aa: CAASPGGDTQYF
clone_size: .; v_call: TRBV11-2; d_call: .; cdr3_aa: CASSRGNQPQHF
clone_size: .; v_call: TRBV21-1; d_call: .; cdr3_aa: CASSNRTGGHSITYEQYF
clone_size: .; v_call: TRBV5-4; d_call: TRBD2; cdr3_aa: CASSTRTSLTDTQYF
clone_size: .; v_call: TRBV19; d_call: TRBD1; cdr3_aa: CASSIGGGSNQPQHF
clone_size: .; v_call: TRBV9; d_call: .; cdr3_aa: CASSVKTRRNEQFF
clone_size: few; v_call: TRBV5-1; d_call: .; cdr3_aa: CASKSVRGPYEQYF
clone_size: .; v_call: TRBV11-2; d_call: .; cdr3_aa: CASSSSQGRGPEAFF
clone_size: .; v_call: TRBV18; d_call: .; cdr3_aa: CASSPQGSPDEQFF
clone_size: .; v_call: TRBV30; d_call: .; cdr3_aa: CAWSRTGGVTEAFF
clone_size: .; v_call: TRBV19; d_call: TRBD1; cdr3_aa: CASSILGQGNEQYF
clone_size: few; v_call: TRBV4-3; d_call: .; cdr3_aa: CASSQDIGTVYEQYF
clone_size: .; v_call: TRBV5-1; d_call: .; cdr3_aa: CASSFDSYEQYF
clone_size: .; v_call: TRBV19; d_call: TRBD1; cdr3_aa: CASSILGTGPYTF
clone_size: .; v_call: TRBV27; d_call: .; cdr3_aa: CASSLSTVGGYTF
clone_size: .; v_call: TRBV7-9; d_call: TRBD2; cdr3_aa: CASSPIAGPPNIQYF
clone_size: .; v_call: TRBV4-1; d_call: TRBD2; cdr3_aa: CASSHLAGYEQYF
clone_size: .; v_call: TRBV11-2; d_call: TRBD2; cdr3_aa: CASARDYPYEQYF
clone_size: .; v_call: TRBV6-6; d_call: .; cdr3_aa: CASSNWGGPDTQYF
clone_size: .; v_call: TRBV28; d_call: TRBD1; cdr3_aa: CASSPPLTGAYEQYF
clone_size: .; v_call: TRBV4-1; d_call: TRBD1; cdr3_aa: CASSQPTGGRNQPQHF
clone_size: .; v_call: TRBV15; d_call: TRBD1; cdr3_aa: CATSRTGTGNTEAFF
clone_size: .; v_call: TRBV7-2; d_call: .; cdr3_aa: CASSAPVVSGELFF